The 5 T cell receptor beta chains in this list originate from one sample, sequenced in a study of blood T cell repertoires in COVID-19. Assay used: immunoSEQ multiplex PCR; TCRdb lists only in-frame clones, some missing. The sample yields 300,000 to 350,000 clones, 87% seen once. Sample: PBMCs or T cells enriched from blood (not recorded which). Receptors were obtained from a woman between 18 and 30 years old who had recovered from COVID-19.

The chain couples TRBV7-3 to TRBJ1-1, with TRBD1 identical over 10 bases. V lost 3 bases and J lost 5; bases outside the gene matches: 3. Germline V gene sequence: CDR1 SGHTA, CDR2 FQGTGA. This CDR3 has 14 residues. The CDR3 loop reads CASSLTGGLTEAFF. CDR3 nucleotides: TGTGCCAGCAGCTTGACAGGGGGCTTAACTGAAGCTTTCTTT.

The genes are TRBV28 and TRBJ2-5; TRBD1 aligns across 7 bases. Germline CDR1 is MDHEN and CDR2 is SYDVKM. J was trimmed by 0 bases and V by 3 bases; bases with no gene match: 7. The CDR3 runs to 16 residues. The CDR3 region has the DNA TGTGCCAGCAGTTTTCCCTGGACAGGAGACCAAGAGACCCAGTACTTC. It is translated as CASSFPWTGDQETQYF. The entire variable domain, with the rest obtained from reference TRBV28 and TRBJ2-5, is as follows: DVKVTQSSRYLVKRTGEKVFLECVQDMDHENMFWYRQDPGLGLRLIYFSYDVKMKEKGDIPEGYSVSREKKERFSLILESASTNQTSMYLCASSFPWTGDQETQYFGPGTRLLVL.

The chain combines TRBV4-2 with TRBJ1-2; 10 bases are a match to TRBD1. Germline V lookup: CDR1 LGHNA, CDR2 YNFKEQ. V shed 1 base, J shed 5 bases, and the junction held 4 bases outside the gene matches. The CDR3 extends over 15 amino acids. Here the CDR3 reads CASSQGRTGGYGYTF. Here the CDR3 DNA reads TGTGCCAGCAGCCAAGGCAGGACAGGGGGGTATGGCTACACCTTC.

The chain couples TRBV14 to TRBJ1-1; perhaps TRBD1 as D (6 bases). The CDR3 covers 15 residues. V was clipped by 0 bases and J by 8 bases, with 16 bases between them. Germline V gives CDR1 SGHDN, CDR2 FVKESK. The chain's CDR3 is CASSQDVRGAREAFF. CDR3 in DNA: TGTGCCAGCAGCCAAGATGTCCGGGGGGCTAGAGAAGCTTTCTTT.

This chain connects TRBV4-3 to TRBJ2-7; TRBD2 agrees at 7 bases. The CDR3 has 13 residues. V lost 1 base, J lost 3 bases, and 0 bases stayed unmatched. Germline values: CDR1 LGHNA, CDR2 YSLEER. CDR3 loop: CASSQGGGYEQYF. In nucleotides, the CDR3 is TGCGCCAGCAGCCAAGGGGGGGGCTACGAGCAGTACTTC.